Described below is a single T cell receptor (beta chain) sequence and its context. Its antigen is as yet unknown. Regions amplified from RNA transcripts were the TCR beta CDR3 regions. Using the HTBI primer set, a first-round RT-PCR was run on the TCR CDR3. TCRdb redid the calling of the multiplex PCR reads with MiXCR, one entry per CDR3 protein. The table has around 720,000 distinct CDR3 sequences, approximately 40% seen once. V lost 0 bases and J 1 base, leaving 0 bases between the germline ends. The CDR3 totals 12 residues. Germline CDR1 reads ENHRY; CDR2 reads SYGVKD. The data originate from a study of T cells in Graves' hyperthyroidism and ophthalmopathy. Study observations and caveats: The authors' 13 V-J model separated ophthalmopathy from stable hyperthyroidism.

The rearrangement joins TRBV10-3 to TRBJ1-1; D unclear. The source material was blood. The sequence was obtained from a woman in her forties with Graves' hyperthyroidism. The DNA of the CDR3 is TGTGCCATCAGTGAGTCGAACACTGAAGCTTTCTTT. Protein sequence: CAISESNTEAFF.